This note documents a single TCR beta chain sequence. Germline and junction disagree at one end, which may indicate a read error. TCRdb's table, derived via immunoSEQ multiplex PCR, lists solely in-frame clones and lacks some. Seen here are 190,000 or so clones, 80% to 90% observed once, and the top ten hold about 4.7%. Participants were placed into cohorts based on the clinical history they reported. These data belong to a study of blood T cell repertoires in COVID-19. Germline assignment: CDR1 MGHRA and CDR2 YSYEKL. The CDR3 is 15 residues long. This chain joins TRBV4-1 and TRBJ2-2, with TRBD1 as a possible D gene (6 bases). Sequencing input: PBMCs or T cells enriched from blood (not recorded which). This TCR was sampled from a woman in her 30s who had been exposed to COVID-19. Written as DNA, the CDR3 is TGCGCCAGCAGCGAAGATCAGGGGTTCGGCGGGGAGCTGTTTTTT. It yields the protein CASSEDQGFGGELFF.